This TCR beta chain was recovered during a study of PD-L1 blockade in urothelial cancer. The overall study: Blood was analyzed 3 weeks (second dose) and 6 weeks after treatment start.

From germline, CDR1 is SGDLS and CDR2 YYNGEE. Trimming stripped 3 bases from V and 5 bases from J, with 20 bases between. The CDR3 runs 16 residues. Assay: immunoSEQ multiplex PCR; the TCRdb copy retains only in-frame clones and omits some. The repertoire consists of approximately 67,000 clones, with approximately 86% occurring once and the leading ten covering 14% to 15%. The time point: pretreatment peripheral blood. Specimen: PBMCs, collected around atezolizumab (anti-PD-L1) treatment. The rearrangement joins TRBV9 to TRBJ2-5; possibly TRBD2 for D (6 bases). The receptor was isolated from a man aged 55 to 69 with urothelial cancer. The CDR3 loop is CASSGQGGQVVETQYF. DNA for the CDR3: TGTGCCAGCAGCGGGCAGGGAGGTCAGGTCGTGGAGACCCAGTACTTC. Complete variable domain (other parts from reference TRBV9 and TRBJ2-5): DSGVTQTPKHLITATGQRVTLRCSPRSGDLSVYWYQQSLDQGLQFLIQYYNGEERAKGNILERFSAQQFPDLHSELNLSSLELGDSALYFCASSGQGGQVVETQYFGPGTRLLVL.